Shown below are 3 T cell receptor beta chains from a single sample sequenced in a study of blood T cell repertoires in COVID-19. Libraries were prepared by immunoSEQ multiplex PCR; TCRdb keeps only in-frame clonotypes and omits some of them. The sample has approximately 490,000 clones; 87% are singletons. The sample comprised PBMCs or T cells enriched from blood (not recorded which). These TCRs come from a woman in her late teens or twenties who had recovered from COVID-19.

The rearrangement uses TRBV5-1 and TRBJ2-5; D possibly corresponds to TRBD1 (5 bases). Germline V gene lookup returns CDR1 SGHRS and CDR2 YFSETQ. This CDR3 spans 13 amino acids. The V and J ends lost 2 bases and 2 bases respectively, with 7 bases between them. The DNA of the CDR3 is TGCGCCAGCAGCTTACAGGATCAAGAGACCCAGTACTTC. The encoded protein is CASSLQDQETQYF.

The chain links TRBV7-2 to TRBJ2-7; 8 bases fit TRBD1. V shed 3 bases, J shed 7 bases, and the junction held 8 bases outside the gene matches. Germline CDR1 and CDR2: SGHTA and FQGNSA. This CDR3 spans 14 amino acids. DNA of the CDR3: TGTGCCAGCAGCTTCTCCAGGGGGCAGAGAGAGCAGTACTTC. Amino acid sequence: CASSFSRGQREQYF.

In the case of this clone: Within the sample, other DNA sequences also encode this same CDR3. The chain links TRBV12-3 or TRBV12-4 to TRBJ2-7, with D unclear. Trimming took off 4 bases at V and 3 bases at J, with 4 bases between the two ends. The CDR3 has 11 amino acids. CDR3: CASSSLYEQYF. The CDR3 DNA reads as TGTGCCAGCAGTTCACTCTACGAGCAGTACTTC.